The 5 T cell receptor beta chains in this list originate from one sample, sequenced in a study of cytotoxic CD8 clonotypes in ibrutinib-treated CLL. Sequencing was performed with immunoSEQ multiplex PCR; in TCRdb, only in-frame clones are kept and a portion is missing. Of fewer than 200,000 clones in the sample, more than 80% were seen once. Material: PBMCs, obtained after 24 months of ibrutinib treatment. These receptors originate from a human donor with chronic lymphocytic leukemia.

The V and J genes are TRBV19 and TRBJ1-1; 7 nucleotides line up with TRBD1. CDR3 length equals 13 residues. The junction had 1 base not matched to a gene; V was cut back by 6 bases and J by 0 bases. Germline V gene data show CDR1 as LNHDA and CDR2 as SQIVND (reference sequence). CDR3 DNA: TGTGCCAGTAGAGACAGGGTGAACACTGAAGCTTTCTTT. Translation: CASRDRVNTEAFF.

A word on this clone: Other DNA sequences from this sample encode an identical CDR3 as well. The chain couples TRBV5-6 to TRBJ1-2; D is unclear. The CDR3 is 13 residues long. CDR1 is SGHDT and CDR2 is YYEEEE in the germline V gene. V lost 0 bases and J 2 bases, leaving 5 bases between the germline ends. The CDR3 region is CASSLVQNYGYTF. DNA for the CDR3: TGTGCCAGCAGCTTGGTTCAGAACTATGGCTACACCTTC.

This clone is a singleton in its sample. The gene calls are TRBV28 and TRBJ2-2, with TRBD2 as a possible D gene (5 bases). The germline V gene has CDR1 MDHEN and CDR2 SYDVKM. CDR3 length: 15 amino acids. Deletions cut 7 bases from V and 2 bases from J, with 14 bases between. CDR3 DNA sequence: TGTGCCAGCAACGATCGGGGATTTAACACCGGGGAGCTGTTTTTT. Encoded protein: CASNDRGFNTGELFF.

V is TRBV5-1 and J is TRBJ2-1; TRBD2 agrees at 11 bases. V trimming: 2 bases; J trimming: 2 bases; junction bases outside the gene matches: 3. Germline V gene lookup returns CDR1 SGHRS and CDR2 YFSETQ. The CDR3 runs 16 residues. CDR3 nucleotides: TGCGCCAGCAGCTTACCTAGCGGGGGGCCCTACAATGAGCAGTTCTTC. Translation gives CASSLPSGGPYNEQFF.

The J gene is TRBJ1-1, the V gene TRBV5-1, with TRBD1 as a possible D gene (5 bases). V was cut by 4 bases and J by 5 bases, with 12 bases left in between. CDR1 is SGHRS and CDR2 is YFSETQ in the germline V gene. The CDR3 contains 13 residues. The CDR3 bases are TGCGCCAGCAGCCTGGGCGGGGGGACTGAAGCTTTCTTT. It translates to CASSLGGGTEAFF.